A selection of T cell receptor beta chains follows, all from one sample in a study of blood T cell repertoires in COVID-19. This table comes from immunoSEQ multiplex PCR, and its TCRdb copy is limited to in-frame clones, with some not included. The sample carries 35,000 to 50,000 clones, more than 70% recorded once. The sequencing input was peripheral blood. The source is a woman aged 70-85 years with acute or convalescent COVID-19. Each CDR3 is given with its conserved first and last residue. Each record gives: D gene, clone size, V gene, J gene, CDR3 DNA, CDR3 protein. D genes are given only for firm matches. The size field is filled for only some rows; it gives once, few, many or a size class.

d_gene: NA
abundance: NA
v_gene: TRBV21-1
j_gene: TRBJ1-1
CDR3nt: TGTGCCAGCAGCAGGGACAGGGGGGCACTCATGAACACTGAAGCTTTCTTT
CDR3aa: CASSRDRGALMNTEAFF

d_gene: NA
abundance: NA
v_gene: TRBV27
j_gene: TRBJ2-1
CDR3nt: TGTGCCAGCAGTCGGGGGATCGCAGACTACAATGAGCAGTTCTTC
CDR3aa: CASSRGIADYNEQFF

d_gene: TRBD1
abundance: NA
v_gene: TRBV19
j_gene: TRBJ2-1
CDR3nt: TGTGCCAGTAGTATGACAGGGACGACCTACAATGAGCAGTTCTTC
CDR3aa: CASSMTGTTYNEQFF

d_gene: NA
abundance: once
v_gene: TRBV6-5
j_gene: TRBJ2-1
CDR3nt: TGTGCCAGCAGTTACGAGGGAGGAGCCTACAATGAGCAGTTCTTC
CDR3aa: CASSYEGGAYNEQFF

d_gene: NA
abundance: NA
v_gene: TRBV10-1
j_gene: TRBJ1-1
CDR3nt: TGCGCCAGCAGTGAGTTTACCGGAGGCACTGAAGCTTTCTTT
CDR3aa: CASSEFTGGTEAFF

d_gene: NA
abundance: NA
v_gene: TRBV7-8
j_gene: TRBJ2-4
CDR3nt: TGTGCCAGCAGCCTGGGGGCGGCCAAAAACATTCAGTACTTC
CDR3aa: CASSLGAAKNIQYF

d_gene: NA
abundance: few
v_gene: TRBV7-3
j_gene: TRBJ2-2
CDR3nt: TGTGCCAGCAGCCGGACAGCGAACACCGGGGAGCTGTTTTTT
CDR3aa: CASSRTANTGELFF

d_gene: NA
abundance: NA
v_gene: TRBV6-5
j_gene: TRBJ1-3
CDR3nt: TGTGCCAGCAGGGGCGCTCCAGGGACTGGAAACACCATATATTTT
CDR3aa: CASRGAPGTGNTIYF

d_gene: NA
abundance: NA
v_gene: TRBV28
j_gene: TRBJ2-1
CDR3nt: TGTGCCAGCAGTTTTAGGGGGATCTCCTACAATGAGCAGTTCTTC
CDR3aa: CASSFRGISYNEQFF

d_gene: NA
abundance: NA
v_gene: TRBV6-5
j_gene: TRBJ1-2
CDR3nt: TGTGCCAGCAGTTACTCGATGCGGGGAGCCAACTATGGCTACACCTTC
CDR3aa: CASSYSMRGANYGYTF

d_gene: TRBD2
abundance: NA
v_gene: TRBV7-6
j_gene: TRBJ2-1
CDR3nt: TGTGCCAGCAGCTCCCTAGCGGGAACTTACAATGAGCAGTTCTTC
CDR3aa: CASSSLAGTYNEQFF

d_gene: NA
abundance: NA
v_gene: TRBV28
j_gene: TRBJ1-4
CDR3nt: TGTGCCAGCAGGCAGAACGAAAAACTGTTTTTT
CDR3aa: CASRQNEKLFF

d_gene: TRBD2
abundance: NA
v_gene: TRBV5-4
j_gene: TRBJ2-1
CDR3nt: TGTGCCAGCAGCTTGATACTAGCGGAGCAGTTCTTC
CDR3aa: CASSLILAEQFF

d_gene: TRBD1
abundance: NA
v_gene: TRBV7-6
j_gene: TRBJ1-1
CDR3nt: TGTGCCAGCAGTCCAGGGGGTTTGGACACTGAAGCTTTCTTT
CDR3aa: CASSPGGLDTEAFF

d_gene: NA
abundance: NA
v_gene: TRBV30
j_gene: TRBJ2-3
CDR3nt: TGTGCCTGGAGACAGGGGGTGGTAGCGGGAGCTAGCACAGATACGCAGTATTTT
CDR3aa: CAWRQGVVAGASTDTQYF

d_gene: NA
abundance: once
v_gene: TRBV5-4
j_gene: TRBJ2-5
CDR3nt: TGTGCCAGCAGCAACGGACATACGAGGCAAGAGACCCAGTACTTC
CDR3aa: CASSNGHTRQETQYF

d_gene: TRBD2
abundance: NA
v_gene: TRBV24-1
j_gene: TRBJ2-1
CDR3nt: TGTGCCACCGCGTATGGTGGCGGGAGGTCGAATGAGCAGTTCTTC
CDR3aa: CATAYGGGRSNEQFF

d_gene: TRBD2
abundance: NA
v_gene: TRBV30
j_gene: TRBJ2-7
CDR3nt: TGTGCCTGGCAGTCTAGCGGGCCCTTGAACGAGCAGTACTTC
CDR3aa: CAWQSSGPLNEQYF

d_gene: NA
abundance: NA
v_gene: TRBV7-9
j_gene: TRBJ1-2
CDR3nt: TGTGCCAGCAGCTTCTCCCGGGACACACAAGGCCGTGGCTACACCTTC
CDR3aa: CASSFSRDTQGRGYTF

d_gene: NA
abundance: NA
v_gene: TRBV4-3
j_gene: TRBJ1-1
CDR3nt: TGCGCCAGCAGCCAAGAAAGCCCGTTGACCATCGGGACTGAAGCTTTCTTT
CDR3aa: CASSQESPLTIGTEAFF

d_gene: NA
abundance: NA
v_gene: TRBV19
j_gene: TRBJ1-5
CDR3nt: TGTGCCAGCAAAGGGGATTTGCGGGAGTTCGGTCAGCCCCAGCATTTT
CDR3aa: CASKGDLREFGQPQHF

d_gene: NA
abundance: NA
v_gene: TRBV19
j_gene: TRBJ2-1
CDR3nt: TGTGCCAGTAGTGCCAGGGGGGAGTACAATGAGCAGTTCTTC
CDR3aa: CASSARGEYNEQFF

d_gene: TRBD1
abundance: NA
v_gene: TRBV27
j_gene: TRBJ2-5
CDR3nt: TGTGCCAGCAGGAAACAGGGGGCGATGGAGACCCAGTACTTC
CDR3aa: CASRKQGAMETQYF

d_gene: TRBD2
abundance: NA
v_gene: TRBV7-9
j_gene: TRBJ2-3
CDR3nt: TGTGCCAGCAGCCCGCTAGCGGAATACACAGATACGCAGTATTTT
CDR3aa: CASSPLAEYTDTQYF

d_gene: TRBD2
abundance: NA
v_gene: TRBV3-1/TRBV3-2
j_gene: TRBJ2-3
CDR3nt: TGTGCCAGCAGCCAAGGCCGCCTAGCGGCTAGCACAGATACGCAGTATTTT
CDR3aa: CASSQGRLAASTDTQYF

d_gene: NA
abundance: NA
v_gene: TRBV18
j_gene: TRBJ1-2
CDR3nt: TGTGCCAGCTCACCGACTTCGGCACCGGGCTACACCTTC
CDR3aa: CASSPTSAPGYTF

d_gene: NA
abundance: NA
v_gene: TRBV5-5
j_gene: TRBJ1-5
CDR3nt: TGTGCCAGCAGCCCGGGACTCGACAATCAGCCCCAGCATTTT
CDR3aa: CASSPGLDNQPQHF

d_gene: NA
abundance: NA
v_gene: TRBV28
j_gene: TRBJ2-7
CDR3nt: TGTGCCAGCAGGCCTGCCGACACCCCCTCCTACGAGCAGTACTTC
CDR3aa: CASRPADTPSYEQYF

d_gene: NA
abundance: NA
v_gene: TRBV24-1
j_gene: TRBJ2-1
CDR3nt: TGTGCCACCAGTGATTTTCCTGGGAGCGGGGAGCAGTTCTTC
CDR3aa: CATSDFPGSGEQFF

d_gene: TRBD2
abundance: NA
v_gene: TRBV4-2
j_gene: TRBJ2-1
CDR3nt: TGTGCCAGCAGCCAGACCCTAGCGGGAGTCCTAATCGGCAATGAGCAGTTCTTC
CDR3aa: CASSQTLAGVLIGNEQFF

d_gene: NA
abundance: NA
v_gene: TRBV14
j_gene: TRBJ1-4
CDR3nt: TGTGCCAGCAGCCAATCGGGGTATGAAAAACTGTTTTTT
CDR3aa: CASSQSGYEKLFF

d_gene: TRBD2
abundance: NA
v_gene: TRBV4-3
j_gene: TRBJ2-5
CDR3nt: TGCGCCAGCAGCCAAGATTACGCGAGTAGCGGGAGTAGTGAAGAGACCCAGTACTTC
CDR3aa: CASSQDYASSGSSEETQYF

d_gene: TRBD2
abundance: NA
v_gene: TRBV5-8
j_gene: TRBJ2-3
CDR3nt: TGTGCCAGCAGCTTGCGAACTAGCGCTAGAGATACGCAGTATTTT
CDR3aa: CASSLRTSARDTQYF

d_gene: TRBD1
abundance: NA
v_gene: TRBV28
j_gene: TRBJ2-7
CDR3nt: TGTGCCAGCACCTCGGTGGCCGGGACAGGGATCTCCTACGAGCAGTACTTC
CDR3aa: CASTSVAGTGISYEQYF

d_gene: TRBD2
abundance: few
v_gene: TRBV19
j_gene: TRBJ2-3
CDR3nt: TGTGCCAGTACCCCTAGGTCTAGCGGGGTTGGAGATACGCAGTATTTT
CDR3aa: CASTPRSSGVGDTQYF

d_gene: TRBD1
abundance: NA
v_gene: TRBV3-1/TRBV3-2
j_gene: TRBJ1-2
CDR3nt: TGTGCCAGCAGCCGAGGGACAGGGGGCCGGTATGGCTACACCTTC
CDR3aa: CASSRGTGGRYGYTF

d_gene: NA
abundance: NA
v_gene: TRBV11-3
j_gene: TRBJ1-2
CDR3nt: TGTGCCAGCAGCTTAGGTCGGGGTAACTATGGCTACACCTTC
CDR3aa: CASSLGRGNYGYTF

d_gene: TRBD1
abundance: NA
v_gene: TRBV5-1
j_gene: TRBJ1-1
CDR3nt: TGCGCCAGCAGTTTTACAGGGGAGGCTGAAGCTTTCTTT
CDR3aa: CASSFTGEAEAFF

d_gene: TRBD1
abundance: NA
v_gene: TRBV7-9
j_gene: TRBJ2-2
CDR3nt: TGTGCCAGCAGCAAACAGGGGTACACCGGGGAGCTGTTTTTT
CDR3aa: CASSKQGYTGELFF

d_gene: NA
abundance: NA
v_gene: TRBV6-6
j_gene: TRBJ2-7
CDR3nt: TGTGCCAGCAGTCCCCAACAGGGCCATAAAAACGAGCAGTACTTC
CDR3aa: CASSPQQGHKNEQYF

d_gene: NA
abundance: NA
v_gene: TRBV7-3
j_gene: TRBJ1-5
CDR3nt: TGTGCCAGCAGCGTCGGGTCCAATCAGCCCCAGCATTTT
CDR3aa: CASSVGSNQPQHF

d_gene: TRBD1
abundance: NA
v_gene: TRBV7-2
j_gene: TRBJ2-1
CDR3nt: TGTGCCAGCCATGGACAGGGTCGCTACAATGAGCAGTTCTTC
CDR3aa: CASHGQGRYNEQFF

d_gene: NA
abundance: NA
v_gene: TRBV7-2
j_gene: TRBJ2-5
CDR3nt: TGTGCCAGCAGCTTAAAACTAGGGCACGCGACCCAGTACTTC
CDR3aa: CASSLKLGHATQYF

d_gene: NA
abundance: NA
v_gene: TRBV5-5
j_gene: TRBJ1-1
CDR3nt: TGTGCCAGCAGCTTGGGCAGGGATTCACGCGGAACTGAAGCTTTCTTT
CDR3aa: CASSLGRDSRGTEAFF

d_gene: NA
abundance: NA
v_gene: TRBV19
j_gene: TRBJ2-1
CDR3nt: TGTGCCAGTAGTACAACACCCGGGGTCAGCTCCTACAATGAGCAGTTCTTC
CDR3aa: CASSTTPGVSSYNEQFF

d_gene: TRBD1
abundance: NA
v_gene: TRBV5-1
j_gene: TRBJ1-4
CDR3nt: TGCGCCAGCAGCTTGCGGGACAGGGCCGAAAAACTGTTTTTT
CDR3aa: CASSLRDRAEKLFF

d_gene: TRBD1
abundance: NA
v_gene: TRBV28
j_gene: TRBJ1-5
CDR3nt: TGTGCCAGCACCCGACAGGGTTCTTTGGGCAATCAGCCCCAGCATTTT
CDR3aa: CASTRQGSLGNQPQHF

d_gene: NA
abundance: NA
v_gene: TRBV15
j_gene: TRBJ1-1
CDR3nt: TGTGCCACCAGCCCCCGGACCCCCAGGAGGACTGAAGCTTTCTTT
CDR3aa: CATSPRTPRRTEAFF

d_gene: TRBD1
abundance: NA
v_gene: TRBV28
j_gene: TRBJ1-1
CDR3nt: TGTGCCAGCAGCCGTCCAACAGGGGTAGACACTGAAGCTTTCTTT
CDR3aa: CASSRPTGVDTEAFF

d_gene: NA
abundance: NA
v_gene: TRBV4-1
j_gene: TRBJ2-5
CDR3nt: TGCGCCAGCAGTTCGCGGGACAGCAAAGAGACCCAGTACTTC
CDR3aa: CASSSRDSKETQYF

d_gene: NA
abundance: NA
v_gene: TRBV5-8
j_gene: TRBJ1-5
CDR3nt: TGTGCCAGCAGCAAGGAGGTAGGCAGAGTCAATCAGCCCCAGCATTTT
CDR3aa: CASSKEVGRVNQPQHF

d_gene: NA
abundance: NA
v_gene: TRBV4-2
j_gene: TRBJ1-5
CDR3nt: TGTGCCAGCAGGCAACAGGGCGTTGATCAGCCCCAGCATTTT
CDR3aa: CASRQQGVDQPQHF

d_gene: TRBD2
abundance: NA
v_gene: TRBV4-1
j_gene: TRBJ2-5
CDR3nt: TGCGCCAGCAGCCAAGAGACCCCTAGCGGGAGGGCCGTCGAGACCCAGTACTTC
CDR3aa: CASSQETPSGRAVETQYF